This entry describes one T cell receptor (beta chain). This specimen belongs to a study of blood T cell repertoires in COVID-19. Study-level background: Sources were T cells, B-cell-depleted T cells, or PBMCs; the material itself was cDNA or gDNA.

Libraries were prepared by immunoSEQ multiplex PCR; TCRdb keeps only in-frame clonotypes and omits some of them. The sample includes 150,000 to 200,000 clones, about 85% of them seen just once. V was trimmed by 6 bases and J by 2 bases, leaving 10 bases between them. This CDR3 contains 13 residues. CDR1 is ENHRY and CDR2 is SYGVKD in the germline V gene. The clonotype originates from a woman in her 30s who had recovered from COVID-19. The chain has TRBV10-3 and TRBJ1-2, with D unresolved. Sample: PBMCs or T cells enriched from blood (not recorded which). The CDR3 DNA reads TGTGCCATCAGACCAACAGAGAACTATGGCTACACCTTC. Its protein product is CAIRPTENYGYTF.